Shown below are 11 T cell receptor beta chains from a single sample sequenced in a study of blood T cell repertoires in COVID-19. Libraries were prepared by immunoSEQ multiplex PCR; TCRdb keeps only in-frame clonotypes and omits some of them. The repertoire holds some 180,000 clones, with 75% to 90% as singletons. Sequencing input: PBMCs or T cells enriched from blood (not recorded which). These receptors originate from a man in his forties who had recovered from COVID-19.

The chain carries TRBV2 and TRBJ2-7; D may be TRBD2 (5 bases). The CDR3 is made up of 15 amino acids. The germline V gene has CDR1 SNHLY and CDR2 FYNNEI. Trimming pared 5 bases from V and 0 bases from J, leaving 14 bases between. The CDR3 here is CASSPSQTLSYEQYF. The CDR3 DNA follows: TGTGCCAGCAGTCCTAGCCAAACTCTCTCCTACGAGCAGTACTTC.

This clone showed up just a few times. This rearrangement joins TRBV28 to TRBJ1-1; no firm D call. The CDR3 sequence is 15 residues long. Trimming shortened V by 6 bases and J by 5 bases, and 19 bases separated the two germline ends. Germline loops: CDR1 MDHEN, CDR2 SYDVKM. This CDR3 reads CASRGGLWMRTEAFF. CDR3 in DNA: TGTGCCAGCAGGGGCGGACTGTGGATGAGGACTGAAGCTTTCTTT.

The V gene is TRBV7-8, the J gene TRBJ2-2, with 7 bases lining up with TRBD1. Per the germline V gene, CDR1 is SGHVS and CDR2 is FQNEAQ. Trimming removed 8 bases from V and 3 bases from J; junction bases left unmatched: 12. This CDR3 is built from 16 residues. CDR3 coding DNA: TGTGCCAGCCGTATGGCGAGGGGGCTGGACACCGGGGAGCTGTTTTTT. Translating gives CASRMARGLDTGELFF.

This chain links TRBV6-5 with TRBJ1-6; 7 bases agree with TRBD1. The CDR3 is 15 amino acids. Germline CDR1 and CDR2: MNHEY and SVGAGI. V lost 6 bases and J lost 4; bases outside the gene matches: 6. Here the CDR3 DNA reads TGTGCCAGCAGCCGGGGGGGACAGTATAATTCACCCCTCCACTTT. Translation: CASSRGGQYNSPLHF.

The chain joins TRBV7-9 to TRBJ1-1; TRBD1 matches 7 bases. Germline-derived CDR1 and CDR2 are SEHNR and FQNEAQ (reference sequence). Trimming removed 3 bases from V and 2 bases from J; junction bases left unmatched: 3. CDR3 length: 14 residues. CDR3 nucleotide sequence: TGTGCCAGCAGCTTTAGGGGGCGCAACACTGAAGCTTTCTTT. This encodes CASSFRGRNTEAFF.

This chain uses TRBV3-1 (or the pseudogene TRBV3-2) with TRBJ2-7; 7 bases line up with TRBD2. Germline V gene lookup returns CDR1 LGHDT and CDR2 YNNKEL (reference sequence). CDR3 size: 12 residues. The V segment lost 2 bases and the J segment 6 bases; nucleotides outside the gene matches: 1. CDR3: CASSQSGAEQYF. The CDR3 DNA reads TGTGCCAGCAGCCAAAGCGGGGCCGAGCAGTACTTC.

The chain is built from TRBV7-9 and TRBJ2-7; D perhaps matches TRBD2 (5 bases). This CDR3 is built from 15 residues. Trimming pared 5 bases from V and 5 bases from J, leaving 19 bases between. Germline CDR1 reads SEHNR; CDR2 reads FQNEAQ (reference sequence). CDR3 amino acids: CASSPSGMLRNEQYF. CDR3 in DNA: TGTGCCAGCAGCCCCTCGGGAATGCTTCGTAACGAGCAGTACTTC.

The chain links TRBV28 to TRBJ1-2; 7 bases match TRBD1. From germline, CDR1 is MDHEN and CDR2 SYDVKM. Trimming removed 10 bases from V and 3 bases from J; junction bases left unmatched: 8. The CDR3 totals 13 residues. The chain's CDR3 is CATFLGQHYGYTF. The CDR3 bases are TGTGCCACCTTCTTGGGACAGCACTATGGCTACACCTTC.

The chain has TRBV11-2 and TRBJ2-2; 13 bases are shared with TRBD2. CDR1 and CDR2 from the germline V gene are SGHAT and FQNNGV. The V segment lost 5 bases and the J segment 7 bases; nucleotides outside the gene matches: 4. The CDR3 covers 15 residues. The DNA of the CDR3 is TGTGCCAGCAGCCCCGGACTAGCGGGAGTCGGGGAGCTGTTTTTT. Translating it yields CASSPGLAGVGELFF.

This chain links TRBV28 with TRBJ1-1; TRBD1 matches at 11 bases. V shed 3 bases and J 4 bases; nucleotides not matched to a gene: 10. The germline V gene encodes CDR1 MDHEN and CDR2 SYDVKM. This CDR3 spans 17 amino acids. The CDR3 reads CASSFSRDRGKSTEAFF. CDR3 sequence (DNA): TGTGCCAGCAGTTTTAGTAGGGACAGGGGGAAAAGCACTGAAGCTTTCTTT.

The chain employs TRBV7-9 and TRBJ1-1; 9 bases line up with TRBD1. The CDR3 runs to 14 residues. V shed 1 base and J 7 bases; nucleotides not matched to a gene: 4. Looked up from germline, CDR1 is SEHNR and CDR2 is FQNEAQ (reference sequence). The chain's CDR3 is CASSLDRGRGEAFF. The CDR3 DNA follows: TGTGCCAGCAGCTTAGACAGGGGGCGAGGTGAAGCTTTCTTT.